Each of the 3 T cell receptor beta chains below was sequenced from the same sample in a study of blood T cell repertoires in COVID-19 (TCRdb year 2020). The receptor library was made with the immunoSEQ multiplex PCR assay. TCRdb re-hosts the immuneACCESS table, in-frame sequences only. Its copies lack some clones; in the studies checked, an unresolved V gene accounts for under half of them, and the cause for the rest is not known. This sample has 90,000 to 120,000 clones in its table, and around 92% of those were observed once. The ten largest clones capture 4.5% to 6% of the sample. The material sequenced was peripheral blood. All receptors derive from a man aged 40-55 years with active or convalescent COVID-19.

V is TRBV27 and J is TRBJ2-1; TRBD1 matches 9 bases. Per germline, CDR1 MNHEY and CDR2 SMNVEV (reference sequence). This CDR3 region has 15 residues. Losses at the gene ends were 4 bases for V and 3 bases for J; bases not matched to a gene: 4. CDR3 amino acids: CASSSQGAFYNEQFF. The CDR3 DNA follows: TGTGCCAGCAGTTCACAGGGGGCATTCTACAATGAGCAGTTCTTC.

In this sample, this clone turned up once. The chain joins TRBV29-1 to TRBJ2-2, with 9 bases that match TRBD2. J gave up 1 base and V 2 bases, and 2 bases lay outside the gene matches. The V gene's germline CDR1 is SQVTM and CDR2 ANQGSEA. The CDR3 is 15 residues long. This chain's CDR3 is CSVELAGLNTGELFF. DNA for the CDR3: TGCAGCGTTGAACTAGCGGGATTGAACACCGGGGAGCTGTTTTTT.

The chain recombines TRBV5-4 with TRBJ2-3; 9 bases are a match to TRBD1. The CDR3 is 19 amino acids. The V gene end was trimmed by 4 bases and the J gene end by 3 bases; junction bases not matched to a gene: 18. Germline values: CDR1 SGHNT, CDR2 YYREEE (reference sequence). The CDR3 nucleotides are TGTGCCAGCAGCGTGGGCGGGACAGGGATGAGGGGGGCGACAGATACGCAGTATTTT. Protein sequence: CASSVGGTGMRGATDTQYF.